These 27 T cell receptor beta chains originate from one sample sequenced in a study of long-term antiretroviral therapy in people with HIV. Version v3.0 of the immunoSEQ assay ran at survey level. The assay was immunoSEQ multiplex PCR, and TCRdb's table has in-frame clones only and misses some. The table records roughly 17,000 clones, 79% of them present only once. The input for sequencing was unsorted PBMCs, taken at the start of antiretroviral therapy. These receptor sequences come from a man aged 30-40 years with HIV.

The V call is TRBV15, the J call TRBJ2-7; TRBD2 matches at 7 bases. V was clipped by 4 bases and J by 1 base; unmatched bases: 13. The germline V gene has CDR1 LNHNV and CDR2 YYDKDF (reference sequence). CDR3 length: 17 amino acids. Written as DNA, the CDR3 is TGTGCCACCAGCACCAGCAGCTCTAGCGGACTTTCCTACGAGCAGTACTTC. Its protein product is CATSTSSSSGLSYEQYF. Drawing the rest from reference TRBV15 and TRBJ2-7, the complete variable domain is DAMVIQNPRYQVTQFGKPVTLSCSQTLNHNVMYWYQQKSSQAPKLLFHYYDKDFNNEADTPDNFQSRRPNTSFCFLDIRSPGLGDTAMYLCATSTSSSSGLSYEQYFGPGTRLTVT.

J is TRBJ2-4 and V is TRBV28; D possibly matches TRBD1 or TRBD2 (5 bases each). This CDR3 region has 15 residues. V lost 7 bases and J 8 bases, leaving 21 bases between the germline ends. Per the germline V gene, CDR1 is MDHEN and CDR2 is SYDVKM. The CDR3 is CASISAHQGRDIQYF. The CDR3, as DNA: TGTGCCAGCATTAGCGCTCATCAGGGAAGGGACATTCAGTACTTC.

V and J are TRBV19 and TRBJ1-3; D might be TRBD1 (5 bases). Trimming stripped 6 bases from V and 0 bases from J, with 15 bases between. This CDR3 region has 16 residues. CDR1 and CDR2 (germline): LNHDA, SQIVND (reference sequence). The CDR3 sequence: CASSGAARISGNTIYF. The CDR3 DNA reads TGTGCCAGTAGCGGGGCTGCGAGGATCTCTGGAAACACCATATATTTT. Using reference TRBV19 and TRBJ1-3 for the parts outside the CDR3, the full variable domain is DGGITQSPKYLFRKEGQNVTLSCEQNLNHDAMYWYRQDPGQGLRLIYYSQIVNDFQKGDIAEGYSVSREKKESFPLTVTSAQKNPTAFYLCASSGAARISGNTIYFGEGSWLTVV.

Only a few counts were recorded for this clone. Only one base separates this from a far larger clonotype, so it likely reflects a read error. The chain couples TRBV5-4 to TRBJ2-1, with 8 bases aligning to TRBD1. The CDR3 runs to 13 residues. From germline, CDR1 is SGHNT and CDR2 YYREEE (reference sequence). J gave up 8 bases and V 2 bases, and 3 bases lay outside the gene matches. As DNA, the CDR3 is TGTGCCAGCAGCTTACAGGGGGGCGATGAGCAGTTCTTC. Protein sequence: CASSLQGGDEQFF.

The chain recombines TRBV5-4 with TRBJ1-3, with no clear D. The length of the CDR3 is 15 residues. CDR1 SGHNT and CDR2 YYREEE come from the germline V gene (reference sequence). V was pared by 2 bases and J by 8 bases, with 17 bases between. Here the CDR3 reads CASSLIFGTPDTIYF. The CDR3 region has the DNA TGTGCCAGCAGCTTAATTTTTGGCACCCCGGACACCATATATTTT.

The genes are TRBV4-3 and TRBJ1-2; D ambiguous. CDR3 size: 15 residues. The V gene lost 6 bases and the J gene lost 4 bases, with 18 bases spanning the gap. CDR1 and CDR2 from the germline V gene are LGHNA and YSLEER. Here the CDR3 DNA reads TGCGCCAGCAGTCTCGACGCAGGACCGACCTATGGCTACACCTTC. The encoded protein is CASSLDAGPTYGYTF.

The gene calls are TRBV9 and TRBJ2-5, with 14 bases fitting TRBD2. The CDR3 consists of 20 residues. Germline lookup yields CDR1 SGDLS and CDR2 YYNGEE. Unmatched junction bases numbered 18, after V lost 4 bases and J lost 4 bases. CDR3: CASSPTSTWTSGGFRETQYF. The CDR3 region has the DNA TGTGCCAGCAGCCCCACCTCGACGTGGACTAGCGGGGGGTTTAGAGAGACCCAGTACTTC. The full variable domain, with the rest looked up from reference TRBV9 and TRBJ2-5, is DSGVTQTPKHLITATGQRVTLRCSPRSGDLSVYWYQQSLDQGLQFLIQYYNGEERAKGNILERFSAQQFPDLHSELNLSSLELGDSALYFCASSPTSTWTSGGFRETQYFGPGTRLLVL.

V is TRBV7-9 and J is TRBJ1-4; 8 bases fit TRBD1. The germline CDR1 and CDR2 sequences are SEHNR and FQNEAQ (reference sequence). The CDR3 consists of 14 residues. The trim removed 5 bases at V and 8 bases at J, leaving 7 bases unmatched. The DNA of the CDR3 is TGTGCCAGCAGCCCTGGACAGGGTGGCGAAAAACTGTTTTTT. Protein sequence: CASSPGQGGEKLFF.

The table lists this clone with a count of one. The genes are TRBV9 and TRBJ2-3; D could derive from TRBD1 or TRBD2 (6 bases each). This CDR3 spans 16 amino acids. Trimming pared 7 bases from V and 4 bases from J, leaving 22 bases between. Germline V lookup: CDR1 SGDLS, CDR2 YYNGEE. The CDR3 region has the DNA TGTGCCAGCGGGACTGGGGTCAGGGGAATGGCAGATACGCAGTATTTT. Translation: CASGTGVRGMADTQYF.

This sequence joins TRBV6-5 and TRBJ2-1, with TRBD1 matching over 7 bases. Germline values: CDR1 MNHEY, CDR2 SVGAGI. The CDR3 length is 15 residues. Trimming removed 6 bases from V and 2 bases from J; junction bases left unmatched: 7. The chain's CDR3 is CASRVDREAYNEQFF. As DNA, the CDR3 is TGTGCCAGCAGGGTAGACAGGGAAGCCTACAATGAGCAGTTCTTC.

This sequence joins TRBV15 and TRBJ2-7; D is tentatively TRBD1 or TRBD2 (5 bases each). CDR1 is LNHNV and CDR2 is YYDKDF in the germline V gene (reference sequence). V was pared by 3 bases and J by 6 bases, with 21 bases between. CDR3 size: 16 residues. The DNA of the CDR3 is TGTGCCACCAGCAGGGAAACGGGACGGCCTCATATCGAGCAGTACTTC. Its translation is CATSRETGRPHIEQYF.

The chain links TRBV5-6 to TRBJ1-1, with D possibly TRBD1 on 5 matching bases. In germline, CDR1 is SGHDT, CDR2 YYEEEE. V gave up 0 bases and J gave up 4 bases, with 10 bases separating them. There are 14 residues in the CDR3. The CDR3 region is CASSLDRWSTEAFF. In DNA, the CDR3 is TGTGCCAGCAGCTTGGACAGGTGGTCCACTGAAGCTTTCTTT.

The chain has TRBV6-6 and TRBJ2-5, with D maybe TRBD1 (6 bases). Germline V lookup: CDR1 MNHNY, CDR2 SVGAGI (reference sequence). V gave up 5 bases and J gave up 4 bases, with 14 bases separating them. This CDR3 is 14 amino acids long. The CDR3 is CASSKYRESETQYF. CDR3 sequence (DNA): TGTGCCAGCAGTAAATACAGGGAGTCAGAGACCCAGTACTTC.

The chain couples TRBV29-1 to TRBJ2-7; D is possibly TRBD1 (6 bases). Per the germline V gene, CDR1 is SQVTM and CDR2 is ANQGSEA. The ends were cut back, 7 bases at V and 0 bases at J, with 16 bases in the middle. This CDR3 contains 14 residues. CDR3 protein: CSAENKGDSYEQYF. The CDR3 region has the DNA TGCAGCGCGGAGAACAAGGGGGACTCCTACGAGCAGTACTTC.

The chain joins TRBV21-1 to TRBJ2-7; the D call TRBD2 from the table was never checked on the DNA. TRBV21-1 constitutes a pseudogene. There are 15 residues in the CDR3. Here the CDR3 DNA reads TGTGCCAGCAGCCTTGGAGGTAGCAGGTCCTACGAGCAGTACTTC. As protein: CASSLGGSRSYEQYF.

The chain joins TRBV5-6 to TRBJ2-3; TRBD2 matches at 8 bases. V shed 2 bases, J shed 9 bases, and the junction held 14 bases outside the gene matches. The CDR3 is made up of 16 amino acids. From germline, CDR1 is SGHDT and CDR2 YYEEEE. The CDR3 protein is CASSFQREGPRVTQYF. CDR3 coding DNA: TGTGCCAGCAGCTTCCAACGGGAGGGCCCCCGGGTGACGCAGTATTTT.

The V gene is TRBV15, the J gene TRBJ2-7; TRBD1 aligns across 7 bases. The V and J ends lost 0 bases and 2 bases, in that order; junction bases with no gene match: 7. The CDR3 is 16 amino acids. Germline assignment: CDR1 LNHNV and CDR2 YYDKDF (reference sequence). Here the CDR3 reads CATSRDQDRLPYEQYF. Written as DNA, the CDR3 is TGTGCCACCAGCAGAGACCAGGACAGGTTGCCCTACGAGCAGTACTTC.

The V call is TRBV18, the J call TRBJ1-4; 7 bases fit TRBD1. This CDR3 region has 15 residues. The V and J ends lost 2 bases and 7 bases, in that order; junction bases with no gene match: 7. Germline V gives CDR1 KGHSH, CDR2 LQKENI. CDR3 nucleotide sequence: TGTGCCAGCTCACCAAGTCCTCAGGGGGGTGAAAAACTGTTTTTT. Residues: CASSPSPQGGEKLFF.

The V gene is TRBV1, the J gene TRBJ1-1. TRBV1 is a pseudogene. This CDR3 is built from 16 residues. CDR3 region: CTSSQDRGGENTEAFF. CDR3 in DNA: TGCACCAGCAGCCAAGATAGAGGAGGGGAGAACACTGAAGCTTTCTTT.

V is TRBV19 and J is TRBJ2-2; 7 nucleotides match TRBD1. V lost 8 bases and J lost 6; bases outside the gene matches: 6. Per the germline V gene, CDR1 is LNHDA and CDR2 is SQIVND (reference sequence). The CDR3 spans 13 residues. DNA of the CDR3: TGTGCCAGTCTGAACAGGGGTGCCGGGGAGCTGTTTTTT. This codes for CASLNRGAGELFF.

This chain joins TRBV5-1 and TRBJ1-2, with D maybe TRBD1 (6 bases). The CDR3 has 14 amino acids. Germline values: CDR1 SGHRS, CDR2 YFSETQ. Trimming removed 4 bases at V and 5 bases at J, with 15 bases between. CDR3 in amino acids: CASSPQQDSYGYTF. The CDR3 DNA sequence: TGCGCCAGCAGCCCCCAGCAGGACAGTTATGGCTACACCTTC.

There are a few counts of this clone. The V gene is TRBV2, the J gene TRBJ1-2; TRBD1 matches 8 bases. Germline assignment: CDR1 SNHLY and CDR2 FYNNEI. J lost 0 bases, V lost 6 bases, and 6 bases had no gene match. This CDR3 region has 15 residues. CDR3 nucleotides: TGTGCCAGCAGAGACAGGGGACGAACTAACTATGGCTACACCTTC. It specifies CASRDRGRTNYGYTF.

By frequency in the sample, this clone is medium-sized (0.01 to 0.1%). V usage is TRBV9 and J usage is TRBJ2-3; 7 nucleotides agree with TRBD1. This CDR3 spans 14 amino acids. Germline values: CDR1 SGDLS, CDR2 YYNGEE. V trimming: 4 bases; J trimming: 6 bases; junction bases outside the gene matches: 8. CDR3 in DNA: TGTGCCAGCAGCTCCCAGGGCAGGGGGGATACGCAGTATTTT. This encodes CASSSQGRGDTQYF.

The chain recombines TRBV4-1 with TRBJ2-3, with TRBD1 identical over 9 bases. The CDR3 consists of 18 residues. The V gene's germline CDR1 is MGHRA and CDR2 YSYEKL. The trim removed 1 base at V and 4 bases at J, leaving 12 bases unmatched. The CDR3 DNA is TGCGCCAGCAGCCAAGTTTACCCGGGACAGGGCGAGGCAGATACGCAGTATTTT. This gives the protein CASSQVYPGQGEADTQYF.

The V gene is TRBV7-9, the J gene TRBJ2-1; D unclear. This CDR3 has 11 amino acids. CDR1 SEHNR and CDR2 FQNEAQ come from the germline V gene (reference sequence). The V end lost 3 bases, the J end lost 8 bases, and 5 bases lay between the germline ends. CDR3 DNA sequence: TGTGCCAGCAGCTTTGGTTATGAGCAGTTCTTC. Translated: CASSFGYEQFF.

V gene TRBV25-1 combines with J gene TRBJ1-2; TRBD1 is a possible D gene (5 bases). The CDR3 contains 14 residues. Germline V CDR1 and CDR2: MGHDK, SYGVNS. Trimming removed 2 bases from V and 4 bases from J, with 11 bases in between. The CDR3 DNA is TGTGCCAGCAGTGAAGCCGGACAAGCCTATGGCTACACCTTC. As protein: CASSEAGQAYGYTF.

The chain couples TRBV27 to TRBJ2-6; D unclear. V was pared by 2 bases and J by 2 bases, with 4 bases between. This CDR3 region has 14 residues. Germline V lookup: CDR1 MNHEY, CDR2 SMNVEV (reference sequence). CDR3 nucleotide sequence: TGTGCCAGCAGTTTAACCACTGGGGCCAACGTCCTGACTTTC. Amino acids: CASSLTTGANVLTF.